This T cell receptor (beta chain) was documented in a study of T cell responses to AZD1222 COVID-19 vaccine. Study findings and constraints: An increase in Spike-specific TCR breadth and depth was observed after two AZD1222 doses. Repertoires were obtained solely post-peak T cell response. Unmutated regions of variants are reportedly targeted by nearly half of spike-specific TCRs. The donor group comprised mostly white British people and more females; the analysis possibly underestimated clonal diversity.

A word on this clone: Its cognate antigen is unknown.

Germline V lookup: CDR1 LNHDA, CDR2 SQIVND (reference sequence). The ends were cut back, 5 bases at V and 8 bases at J, with 12 bases in the middle. CDR3 length: 12 residues. Profiling relied on immunoSEQ multiplex PCR, and the TCRdb table lists in-frame clones only, not all of them. The sample lists roughly 120,000 clones, about 92% seen once, with over 2.5% in the top ten. The chain carries TRBV19 and TRBJ1-2; D unresolved. The sequenced sample was peripheral blood, obtained on day 0 of AZD1222 vaccination. The sequence was obtained from an adult in good health. The CDR3 DNA reads TGTGCCAGTAGTCAAGGGTCTGGCGGCTACACCTTC. It is translated as CASSQGSGGYTF.